A single sample gave rise to the 25 T cell receptor beta chains below, sequenced in a study of somatic mutations in cytotoxic T cells in rheumatoid arthritis. Sequenced by immunoSEQ multiplex PCR; TCRdb stores in-frame clones only, minus some. The sample consists of about 19,000 clones, 55% to 80% of them appearing once. Sequencing was done on a sample of CD8+ T cells sorted from blood. The receptor set was obtained from an adult with rheumatoid arthritis.

This clone was detected only a few times. The chain links TRBV7-6 to TRBJ2-7, with 10 positions matching TRBD2. Germline CDR1 reads SGHVS; CDR2 reads FNYEAQ. This CDR3 spans 15 amino acids. V lost 0 bases and J lost 1; bases outside the gene matches: 0. Here the CDR3 reads CASSLASGGSYEQYF. In DNA, the CDR3 is TGTGCCAGCAGCTTAGCTAGCGGGGGGTCCTACGAGCAGTACTTC.

The chain uses TRBV5-4 and TRBJ2-2, with D unresolved. V lost 2 bases, J lost 1 base, and 9 bases lay in between. CDR3 length equals 15 residues. Looked up from germline, CDR1 is SGHNT and CDR2 is YYREEE (reference sequence). CDR3: CASSFLSGNTGELFF. The CDR3 nucleotides read TGTGCCAGCAGCTTTTTATCGGGGAACACCGGGGAGCTGTTTTTT.

V and J are TRBV5-4 and TRBJ2-3; no clear D. The CDR3 covers 14 residues. Germline V gives CDR1 SGHNT, CDR2 YYREEE (reference sequence). V lost 0 bases to trimming and J lost 3 bases, with 8 bases between them. CDR3 DNA sequence: TGTGCCAGCAGCTTGGTGGCAGCTACAGATACGCAGTATTTT. It is translated as CASSLVAATDTQYF.

The chain carries TRBV4-3 and TRBJ2-7, with 10 bases fitting TRBD1. CDR3 length: 16 residues. In germline, CDR1 is LGHNA, CDR2 YSLEER. V shed 1 base and J 5 bases; nucleotides not matched to a gene: 8. The CDR3 nucleotides are TGCGCCAGCAGCCAAGCTACAGGACAGGGGGACCACGAGCAGTACTTC. Its translation is CASSQATGQGDHEQYF.

The rearrangement joins TRBV7-9 to TRBJ2-1, with TRBD1 identical over 8 bases. The ends lost 3 bases at V and 5 bases at J; junction bases unmatched: 15. This CDR3 comprises 18 residues. Looked up from germline, CDR1 is SEHNR and CDR2 is FQNEAQ (reference sequence). CDR3 sequence (DNA): TGTGCCAGCAGCTTGCCCTGGACAGGGAATTGGGGGGACAATGAGCAGTTCTTC. Translation: CASSLPWTGNWGDNEQFF. Full variable domain (outside the CDR3, taken from reference TRBV7-9 and TRBJ2-1): DTGVSQNPRHKITKRGQNVTFRCDPISEHNRLYWYRQTLGQGPEFLTYFQNEAQLEKSRLLSDRFSAERPKGSFSTLEIQRTEQGDSAMYLCASSLPWTGNWGDNEQFFGPGTRLTVL.

This clone was detected only a few times. This chain connects TRBV2 to TRBJ2-2; possibly TRBD2 for D (5 bases). Trimming took 5 bases from V and 6 from J, leaving 10 bases between them. The CDR3 runs 13 residues. Germline assignment: CDR1 SNHLY and CDR2 FYNNEI. CDR3 nucleotide sequence: TGTGCCAGCAGTTATGTGGAGGCCGGGGAGCTGTTTTTT. Translated, it gives CASSYVEAGELFF.

V is TRBV12-1 and J is TRBJ1-1; the listed D gene, TRBD1, was not tested against the DNA. TRBV12-1 is a pseudogene segment. This CDR3 comprises 18 residues. The CDR3 DNA reads TGTGCCAGCAGCTTTGGGCGGAGACAGCGAACGATGAACACTGAAGCTTTCTTT. Translation gives CASSFGRRQRTMNTEAFF.

The chain employs TRBV10-3 and TRBJ1-1; 10 bases fit TRBD1. The CDR3 extends over 15 amino acids. CDR1 ENHRY and CDR2 SYGVKD come from the germline V gene. V lost 0 bases, J lost 7 bases, and 5 bases stayed unmatched. The CDR3 protein is CAISESETGGSEAFF. CDR3 bases: TGTGCCATCAGTGAGTCGGAGACAGGGGGCAGTGAAGCTTTCTTT.

The rearrangement joins TRBV29-1 to TRBJ2-7, with 8 bases fitting TRBD2. Unmatched junction bases numbered 8, after V lost 6 bases and J lost 1 base. CDR3 length: 14 amino acids. Germline loops: CDR1 SQVTM, CDR2 ANQGSEA. The CDR3 DNA is TGCAGCGTCGGACCGGGGGGGGAATCCTACGAGCAGTACTTC. Protein: CSVGPGGESYEQYF.

The V gene is TRBV15, the J gene TRBJ1-1, with D perhaps TRBD1 (6 bases). The germline gives CDR1 LNHNV, CDR2 YYDKDF (reference sequence). The V and J ends lost 0 bases and 6 bases respectively, with 14 bases between them. There are 15 residues in the CDR3. CDR3 loop: CATSRDRGRGPEAFF. The DNA of the CDR3 is TGTGCCACCAGCAGAGATCGGGGCAGGGGACCTGAAGCTTTCTTT.

The V call is TRBV30, the J call TRBJ1-1; D is possibly TRBD1 (5 bases). The CDR3 is 13 residues long. Germline CDR1 and CDR2: GTSNPN and SVGIG (reference sequence). The germline V and J ends were trimmed by 7 bases and 0 bases, with 12 bases remaining between them. CDR3 residues: CASEDNLNTEAFF. The CDR3, as DNA: TGTGCCTCCGAGGACAACTTGAACACTGAAGCTTTCTTT.

This chain joins TRBV28 and TRBJ2-5; D remains ambiguous. V lost 6 bases and J lost 5, with 22 bases in between. Germline V gene sequence: CDR1 MDHEN, CDR2 SYDVKM. The CDR3 extends over 16 amino acids. CDR3 nucleotides: TGTGCCAGCAGACCGCCCGTCGGTGGCGGATACGAGACCCAGTACTTC. Protein: CASRPPVGGGYETQYF.

The genes are TRBV7-2 and TRBJ2-7; D is perhaps TRBD2 (5 bases). CDR1 and CDR2 (germline): SGHTA, FQGNSA. The CDR3 runs 14 residues. V was clipped by 1 base and J by 1 base, with 8 bases between them. This CDR3 is CASSLEAGSYEQYF. The CDR3 bases are TGTGCCAGCAGCTTAGAGGCGGGTTCCTACGAGCAGTACTTC.

This clone was picked up a small number of times. The chain recombines TRBV29-1 with TRBJ1-3; D not certain. This CDR3 has 15 amino acids. Germline V gene lookup returns CDR1 SQVTM and CDR2 ANQGSEA. V was shortened by 3 bases and J by 0 bases, with 12 bases between the two germline ends. In DNA form, the CDR3 reads TGCAGCGTTGATTTAACTGCTGACTCTGGAAACACCATATATTTT. This translates into CSVDLTADSGNTIYF.

The chain carries TRBV7-9 and TRBJ1-4; D gene uncertain. CDR1 and CDR2 from the germline V gene are SEHNR and FQNEAQ (reference sequence). The V end was cut by 1 base, the J end by 8 bases, with 8 bases between. The CDR3 totals 13 residues. The DNA of the CDR3 is TGTGCCAGCAGCTTAGGGACGGGGGAAAAACTGTTTTTT. Translation gives CASSLGTGEKLFF.

The genes are TRBV5-1 and TRBJ2-7; D may match TRBD1 or TRBD2 (5 bases each). Germline CDR1 SGHRS, CDR2 YFSETQ. V was cut by 0 bases and J by 3 bases, with 10 bases left in between. This CDR3 has 14 residues. For the CDR3, the DNA is TGCGCCAGCAGCTTGGAGGGGAGCTACTACGAGCAGTACTTC. Amino acid sequence: CASSLEGSYYEQYF. The variable domain in full, completed from reference TRBV5-1 and TRBJ2-7, reads KAGVTQTPRYLIKTRGQQVTLSCSPISGHRSVSWYQQTPGQGLQFLFEYFSETQRNKGNFPGRFSGRQFSNSRSEMNVSTLELGDSALYLCASSLEGSYYEQYFGPGTRLTVT.

The CDR3 DNA is TGTGCCAGCAGCTTGGGTTCAGGGGGCAATGAAAAACTGTTTTTT. It encodes CASSLGSGGNEKLFF. The rearrangement links TRBV11-2 to TRBJ1-4; 8 bases fit TRBD1. Germline lookup yields CDR1 SGHAT and CDR2 FQNNGV. This CDR3 spans 15 amino acids. The trim removed 3 bases at V and 5 bases at J, leaving 5 bases unmatched.

The chain links TRBV27 to TRBJ2-2; possibly TRBD1 for D (5 bases). CDR3 length: 15 amino acids. CDR1 and CDR2 (germline): MNHEY, SMNVEV (reference sequence). Trimming took off 1 base at V and 4 bases at J, with 10 bases between the two ends. As DNA, the CDR3 is TGTGCCAGCAGTTTATGGCAGGGCGGCACCGGGGAGCTGTTTTTT. Translating gives CASSLWQGGTGELFF.

The genes are TRBV11-2 and TRBJ2-1; TRBD2 agrees at 11 bases. This CDR3 has 16 amino acids. The germline CDR1 and CDR2 sequences are SGHAT and FQNNGV. J lost 10 bases, V lost 6 bases, and 14 bases had no gene match. The CDR3 DNA is TGTGCCAGCAGACCCCGACTTAGCGGGGGGGCCCAGGAGCAGTTCTTC. Translating gives CASRPRLSGGAQEQFF.

Relative to its sample, this clone is medium-sized (0.01 to 0.1%). The rearrangement joins TRBV2 to TRBJ1-5; TRBD1 is a possible D gene (5 bases). This CDR3 is 14 amino acids long. The V end was cut by 0 bases, the J end by 7 bases, with 10 bases between. CDR1 SNHLY and CDR2 FYNNEI come from the germline V gene. The CDR3 region is CASSEAGRGQPQHF. The CDR3 DNA reads as TGTGCCAGCAGTGAAGCAGGGAGGGGACAGCCCCAGCATTTT.

In this sample, this clone turned up a few times. The chain couples TRBV12-5 to TRBJ2-2, with D hard to call. The V gene's germline CDR1 is LGHNT and CDR2 FRNRAP. Trimming took off 3 bases at V and 1 base at J, with 9 bases between the two ends. This CDR3 has 15 residues. CDR3 protein: CASGLSLENTGELFF. CDR3 coding DNA: TGTGCTAGTGGTTTATCACTTGAGAACACCGGGGAGCTGTTTTTT.

V and J are TRBV27 and TRBJ1-2, with D uncertain. CDR1 MNHEY and CDR2 SMNVEV come from the germline V gene (reference sequence). The CDR3 totals 14 residues. Trimming removed 0 bases at V and 3 bases at J, with 8 bases between. The CDR3 loop is CASSLSRRDYGYTF. The CDR3 region has the DNA TGTGCCAGCAGTTTATCCCGGAGAGACTATGGCTACACCTTC.

The J gene is TRBJ1-2, the V gene TRBV23-1; D not resolved. TRBV23-1 is given ORF status, its function remaining uncertain. V dropped 3 bases and J dropped 8 bases, with 4 bases sitting between them. This CDR3 region has 10 residues. CDR3 amino acids: CASSHGGYTF. The CDR3 DNA follows: TGCGCCAGCAGTCACGGCGGCTACACCTTC.

J is TRBJ1-5 and V is TRBV27; a possible D gene is TRBD1 (5 bases). This CDR3 is 14 amino acids long. The germline V gene has CDR1 MNHEY and CDR2 SMNVEV (reference sequence). V dropped 6 bases and J dropped 2 bases, with 11 bases sitting between them. In DNA, the CDR3 is TGTGCCAGCAGGTCAGGGTTGGGCAATCAGCCCCAGCATTTT. This gives the protein CASRSGLGNQPQHF.

A note on this clone: The junction departs from germline at one end; a sequencing error may be responsible. The chain links TRBV7-9 to TRBJ2-1; either TRBD1 or TRBD2 may supply D (6 bases each). CDR1 is SEHNR and CDR2 is FQNEAQ in the germline V gene (reference sequence). The CDR3 covers 14 residues. CDR3 nucleotide sequence: TGTGCCGGCAGCCTGCTCGGGGGCGGCGATGAGCAGTTCTTC. Translation gives CAGSLLGGGDEQFF.